The 18 T cell receptor beta chains below come from one sample, sequenced in a study of response to subunit inactivated influenza vaccine. TCRdb re-derived calls from the RT-PCR reads in MiXCR, one entry per CDR3 protein. The repertoire holds about 530,000 distinct CDR3 sequences, roughly 13% seen once, with about an eighth in the top ten. The specimen comprised PBMCs from blood, sampled 45 days after vaccination. All receptors come from a man aged 50 or older who received an inactivated influenza vaccine.

A few counts support this clonotype. The rearrangement joins TRBV7-9 to TRBJ2-1; D perhaps matches TRBD1 (6 bases). The CDR3 totals 16 residues. Trimming left V 5 bases short and J 0 bases short, with 14 bases between. In germline, CDR1 is SEHNR, CDR2 FQNEAQ (reference sequence). The DNA of the CDR3 is TGTGCCAGCAGCCTCTTAGGGACAAACTCCTACAATGAGCAGTTCTTC. This translates into CASSLLGTNSYNEQFF.

The rearrangement uses TRBV11-2 and TRBJ1-1, with 7 bases lining up with TRBD1. The ends lost 6 bases at V and 0 bases at J; junction bases unmatched: 16. CDR1 is SGHAT and CDR2 is FQNNGV in the germline V gene. The CDR3 spans 18 residues. The CDR3: CASSRRDRVIGMNTEAFF. The CDR3 DNA sequence: TGTGCCAGCAGTCGTCGAGACAGGGTAATAGGTATGAACACTGAAGCTTTCTTT.

For this clonotype: The junction shows a germline mismatch at one end, possibly a read error. J is TRBJ2-5 and V is TRBV9; TRBD2 matches at 12 bases. Germline V CDR1 and CDR2: SGDLS, YYNGEE. The CDR3 is made up of 15 amino acids. CDR3 DNA sequence: TGTGCCAGCAGCGGACTAGCGGGGGTCCCAGAGACCCAGGACTTC. It encodes CASSGLAGVPETQDF.

This clonotype occurred many times. V is TRBV7-2 and J is TRBJ2-1; a possible D gene is TRBD2 (6 bases). Germline CDR1 SGHTA, CDR2 FQGNSA. The CDR3 length is 14 residues. The V and J ends lost 2 bases and 6 bases respectively, with 11 bases between them. The DNA of the CDR3 is TGTGCCAGCAGCTTATACGGGAGTCGCAATGAGCAGTTCTTC. Translated: CASSLYGSRNEQFF.

The rearrangement links TRBV5-6 to TRBJ2-3, with TRBD2 matching over 8 bases. Looked up from germline, CDR1 is SGHDT and CDR2 is YYEEEE. The V gene end was trimmed by 3 bases and the J gene end by 1 base; junction bases not matched to a gene: 10. The CDR3 covers 17 residues. The CDR3 region is CASSSPLAGGRTDTQYF. The CDR3 coding sequence is TGTGCCAGCAGCTCCCCCCTGGCGGGGGGCCGCACAGATACGCAGTATTTT.

The chain recombines TRBV6-5 with TRBJ2-7; 8 positions match TRBD1. Unmatched junction bases numbered 9, after V lost 4 bases and J lost 1 base. Germline CDR1 reads MNHEY; CDR2 reads SVGAGI. The CDR3 spans 16 residues. In nucleotides, the CDR3 is TGTGCCAGCAGTTTCTCAGGGGGCGCCCCTTCCTACGAGCAGTACTTC. This encodes CASSFSGGAPSYEQYF.

The sample holds a few counts of this clonotype. The chain links TRBV5-6 to TRBJ1-1, with 9 bases aligning to TRBD1. Germline V gene lookup returns CDR1 SGHDT and CDR2 YYEEEE. The CDR3 covers 14 residues. The junction had 6 bases not matched to a gene; V was cut back by 4 bases and J by 5 bases. Written as DNA, the CDR3 is TGTGCCAGCAGCCGGACAGGGGAGAGGACTGAAGCTTTCTTT. Translating gives CASSRTGERTEAFF.

This clonotype was observed a handful of times. The chain combines TRBV20-1 with TRBJ2-5; D is ambiguous. Germline-derived CDR1 and CDR2 are DFQATT and SNEGSKA (reference sequence). V was cut by 3 bases and J by 1 base, with 12 bases left in between. The length of the CDR3 is 14 residues. The chain's CDR3 is CSASRESAQETQYF. The CDR3 nucleotides are TGCAGTGCTAGTAGGGAATCAGCCCAAGAGACCCAGTACTTC.

CDR3 DNA sequence: TGTGCCAGCAGTTTATCTAGCGGGGAGGGCTACAATGAGCAGTTCTTC. Translation gives CASSLSSGEGYNEQFF. The V and J genes are TRBV12-3 or TRBV12-4 and TRBJ2-1, with 9 bases identical to TRBD2. This CDR3 is built from 16 residues. The V and J ends lost 2 bases and 3 bases, in that order; junction bases with no gene match: 5.

In its sample, this clonotype was seen a few times. This rearrangement joins TRBV5-1 to TRBJ2-1; 9 bases align to TRBD2. Trimming at V came to 6 bases and at J to 10 bases, leaving 11 bases not matched to a gene. Looked up from germline, CDR1 is SGHRS and CDR2 is YFSETQ. The CDR3 covers 14 residues. CDR3 bases: TGCGCCAGCAATCCGGGACTAGCAACTTGGGAGCAGTTCTTC. Translated, it gives CASNPGLATWEQFF.

In its sample, this clonotype was seen a few times. The gene calls are TRBV12-3 or TRBV12-4 and TRBJ1-5, with D perhaps TRBD1 (6 bases). Deletions cut 6 bases from V and 7 bases from J, with 19 bases between. This CDR3 has 15 residues. CDR3 sequence reads: CASSPSGGAKQPQHF. For the CDR3, the DNA is TGTGCCAGCAGCCCCTCCGGGGGCGCAAAGCAGCCCCAGCATTTT.

This clonotype was seen a few times. The chain is built from TRBV9 and TRBJ1-1; D is ambiguous. The CDR3 runs 14 residues. Trimming shortened V by 0 bases and J by 1 base, and 7 bases separated the two germline ends. Germline V gene data show CDR1 as SGDLS and CDR2 as YYNGEE. CDR3 sequence reads: CASSVEAQNTEAFF. As DNA, the CDR3 is TGTGCCAGCAGCGTAGAGGCGCAGAACACTGAAGCTTTCTTT.

The rearrangement links TRBV6-2 or TRBV6-3 to TRBJ2-7, with 9 bases fitting TRBD1. The CDR3 sequence is 14 residues long. Germline V lookup: CDR1 MNHEY, CDR2 SVGEGT. Germline trimming cut 7 bases from V and 2 bases from J; bases unmatched to any gene: 6. CDR3 bases: TGTGCCAGCAACCCGACAGGGGGGGCCTACGAGCAGTACTTC. Translating gives CASNPTGGAYEQYF.

The chain joins TRBV20-1 to TRBJ2-2; 7 bases map to TRBD1. The CDR3 length is 13 residues. Germline lookup yields CDR1 DFQATT and CDR2 SNEGSKA (reference sequence). V lost 5 bases, J lost 5 bases, and 5 bases stayed unmatched. The CDR3 DNA reads TGCAGTGCTGGGGACAGCCTAACCGGGGAGCTGTTTTTT. Its translation: CSAGDSLTGELFF.

Only a few counts were recorded for this clonotype. CDR3: CSASRDGPGGYEQYF. DNA for the CDR3: TGCAGTGCTAGTAGAGACGGGCCGGGGGGTTACGAGCAGTACTTC. The chain links TRBV20-1 to TRBJ2-7, with 7 bases identical to TRBD2. CDR3 length equals 15 residues. V trimming: 3 bases; J trimming: 4 bases; junction bases outside the gene matches: 12. From germline, CDR1 is DFQATT and CDR2 SNEGSKA (reference sequence).

The chain is built from TRBV3-1 and TRBJ1-2; D gene uncertain. Trimming cost V 1 base and J 5 bases, with 8 bases left between them. CDR3 length: 13 amino acids. CDR1 is LGHDT and CDR2 is YNNKEL in the germline V gene (reference sequence). This CDR3 reads CASSQGGWYGYTF. In DNA form, the CDR3 reads TGTGCCAGCAGCCAAGGCGGGTGGTATGGCTACACCTTC.

This clonotype was observed at least ten times. The chain has TRBV5-1 and TRBJ2-3, with TRBD2 identical over 10 bases. V dropped 4 bases and J dropped 4; count of bases not matched to a gene: 6. CDR1 is SGHRS, CDR2 YFSETQ, per germline. The CDR3 extends over 15 amino acids. CDR3: CASSDLAGVADTQYF. CDR3 coding DNA: TGCGCCAGCAGCGACCTAGCGGGAGTGGCAGATACGCAGTATTTT.

On this clonotype itself: This may be a read error, as it is one base from a much larger clone. The rearrangement links TRBV20-1 to TRBJ1-6; no clear D gene. V dropped 1 base and J dropped 8 bases, with 12 bases sitting between them. This CDR3 has 14 amino acids. Germline V gene data show CDR1 as DFQATT and CDR2 as SNEGSKA (reference sequence). The CDR3 reads CSARGARADSPLHF. The CDR3 region has the DNA TGCAGTGCTAGAGGTGCACGGGCTGATTCACCCCTCCACTTT.